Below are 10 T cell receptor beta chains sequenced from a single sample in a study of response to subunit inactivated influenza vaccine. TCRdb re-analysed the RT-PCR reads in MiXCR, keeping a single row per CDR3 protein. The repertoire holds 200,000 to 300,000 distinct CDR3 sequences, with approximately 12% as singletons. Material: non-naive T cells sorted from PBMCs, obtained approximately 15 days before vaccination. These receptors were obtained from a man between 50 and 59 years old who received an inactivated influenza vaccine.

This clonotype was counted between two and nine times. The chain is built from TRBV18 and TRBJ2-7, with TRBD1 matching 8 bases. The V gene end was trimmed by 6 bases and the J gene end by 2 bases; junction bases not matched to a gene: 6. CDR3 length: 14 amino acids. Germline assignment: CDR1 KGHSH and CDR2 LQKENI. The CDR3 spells CASSPDRATYEQYF. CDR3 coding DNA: TGTGCCAGCTCTCCGGACAGGGCCACCTACGAGCAGTACTTC.

The CDR3 sequence: CASSQEAGEGYEQYF. The CDR3 DNA follows: TGTGCCAGCAGCCAAGAGGCGGGGGAGGGGTACGAGCAGTACTTC. The chain employs TRBV3-1 and TRBJ2-7; 7 nucleotides agree with TRBD2. Per germline, CDR1 LGHDT and CDR2 YNNKEL (reference sequence). J was trimmed by 4 bases and V by 0 bases; bases with no gene match: 6. The CDR3 runs to 15 residues.

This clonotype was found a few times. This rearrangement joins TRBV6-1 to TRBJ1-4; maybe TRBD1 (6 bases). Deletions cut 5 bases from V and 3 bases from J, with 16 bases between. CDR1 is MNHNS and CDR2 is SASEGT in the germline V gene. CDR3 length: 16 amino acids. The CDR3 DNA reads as TGTGCCAGCAGTCTGTCTATAACAGGGTCTAATGAAAAACTGTTTTTT. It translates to CASSLSITGSNEKLFF.

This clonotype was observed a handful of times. CDR3 loop: CASSFIEGITYNEQFF. CDR3 in DNA: TGTGCCAGCAGCTTTATTGAGGGCATAACCTACAATGAGCAGTTCTTC. V gene TRBV7-2 combines with J gene TRBJ2-1; tentatively, D is TRBD2 (5 bases). Trimming took off 3 bases at V and 2 bases at J, with 14 bases between the two ends. Germline lookup yields CDR1 SGHTA and CDR2 FQGNSA. This CDR3 contains 16 residues.

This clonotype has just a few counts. In nucleotides, the CDR3 is TGTGCCACCGGGGGACAAAGTGAGCAGTTCTTC. This codes for CATGGQSEQFF. The rearrangement uses TRBV24-1 and TRBJ2-1; D might be TRBD1 (6 bases). The germline V gene has CDR1 KGHDR and CDR2 SFDVKD. Trimming took 9 bases from V and 9 from J, leaving 11 bases between them. The CDR3 runs to 11 residues.

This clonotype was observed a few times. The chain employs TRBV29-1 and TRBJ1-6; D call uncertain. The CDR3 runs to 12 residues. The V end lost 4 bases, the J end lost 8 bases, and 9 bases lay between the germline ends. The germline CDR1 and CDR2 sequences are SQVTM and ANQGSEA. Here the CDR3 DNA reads TGCAGCGTTGGAGGTGGTGATTCACCCCTCCACTTT. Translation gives CSVGGGDSPLHF.

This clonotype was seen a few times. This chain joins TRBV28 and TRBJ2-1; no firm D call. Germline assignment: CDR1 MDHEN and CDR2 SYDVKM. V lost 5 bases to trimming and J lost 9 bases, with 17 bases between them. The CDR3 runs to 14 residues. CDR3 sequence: CASSLGPFPGEQFF. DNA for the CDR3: TGTGCCAGCAGTCTTGGGCCCTTTCCGGGTGAGCAGTTCTTC.

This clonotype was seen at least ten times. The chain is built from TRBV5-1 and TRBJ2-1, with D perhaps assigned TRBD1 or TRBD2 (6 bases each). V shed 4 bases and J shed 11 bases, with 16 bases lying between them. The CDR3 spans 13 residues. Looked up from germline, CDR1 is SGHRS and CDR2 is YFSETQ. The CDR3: CASSNGGGGQQFF. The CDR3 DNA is TGCGCCAGCAGCAACGGAGGTGGGGGGCAGCAGTTCTTC.

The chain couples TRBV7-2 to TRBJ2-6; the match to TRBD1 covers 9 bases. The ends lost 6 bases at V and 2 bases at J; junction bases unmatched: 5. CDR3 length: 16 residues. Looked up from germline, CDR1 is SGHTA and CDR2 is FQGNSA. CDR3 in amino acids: CASRVTGGAGANVLTF. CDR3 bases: TGTGCCAGCAGGGTCACAGGGGGCGCTGGGGCCAACGTCCTGACTTTC.

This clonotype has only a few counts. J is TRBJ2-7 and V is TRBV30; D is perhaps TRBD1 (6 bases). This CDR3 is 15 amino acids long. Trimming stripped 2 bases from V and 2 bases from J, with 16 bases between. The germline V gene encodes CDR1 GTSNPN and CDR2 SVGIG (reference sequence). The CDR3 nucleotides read TGTGCCTGGAGTACAGGGCTCAAGGGGACCTACGAGCAGTACTTC. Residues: CAWSTGLKGTYEQYF.